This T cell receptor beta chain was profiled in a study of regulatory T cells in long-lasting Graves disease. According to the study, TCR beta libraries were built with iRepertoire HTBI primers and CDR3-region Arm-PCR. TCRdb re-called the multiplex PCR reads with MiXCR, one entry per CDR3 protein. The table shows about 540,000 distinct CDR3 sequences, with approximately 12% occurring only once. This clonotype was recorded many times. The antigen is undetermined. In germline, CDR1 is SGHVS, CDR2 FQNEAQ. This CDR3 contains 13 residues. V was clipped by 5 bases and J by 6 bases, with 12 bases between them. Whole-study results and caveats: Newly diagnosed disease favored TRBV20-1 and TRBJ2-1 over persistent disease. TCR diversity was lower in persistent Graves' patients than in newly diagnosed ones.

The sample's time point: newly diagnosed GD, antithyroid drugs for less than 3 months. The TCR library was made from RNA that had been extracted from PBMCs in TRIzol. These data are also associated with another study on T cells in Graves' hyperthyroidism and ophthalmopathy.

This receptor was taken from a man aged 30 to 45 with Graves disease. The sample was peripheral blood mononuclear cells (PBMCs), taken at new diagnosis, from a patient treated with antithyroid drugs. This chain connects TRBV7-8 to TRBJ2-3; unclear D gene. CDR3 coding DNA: TGTGCCAGCAGCCCCCCTACTCATGATACGCAGTATTTT. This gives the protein CASSPPTHDTQYF.